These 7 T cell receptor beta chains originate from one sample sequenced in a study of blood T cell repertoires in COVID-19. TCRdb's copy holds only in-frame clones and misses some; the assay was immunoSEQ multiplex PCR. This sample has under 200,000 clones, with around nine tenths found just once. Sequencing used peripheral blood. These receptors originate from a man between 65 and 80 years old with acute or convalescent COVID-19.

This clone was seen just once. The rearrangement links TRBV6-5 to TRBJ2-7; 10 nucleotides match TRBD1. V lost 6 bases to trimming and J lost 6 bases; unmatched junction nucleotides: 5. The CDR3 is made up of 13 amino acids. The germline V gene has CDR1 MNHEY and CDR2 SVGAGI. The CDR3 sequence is CASRGTGDSEQYF. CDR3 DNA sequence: TGTGCCAGCAGGGGGACAGGGGACAGCGAGCAGTACTTC.

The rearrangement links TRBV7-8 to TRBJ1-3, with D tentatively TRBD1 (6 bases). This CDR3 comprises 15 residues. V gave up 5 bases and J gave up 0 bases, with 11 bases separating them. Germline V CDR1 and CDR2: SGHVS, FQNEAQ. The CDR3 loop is CASSRGGHSGNTIYF. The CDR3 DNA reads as TGTGCCAGCAGCCGAGGGGGGCACTCTGGAAACACCATATATTTT.

In DNA form, the CDR3 reads TGTGCCATCAGTGTGACAGGGGTGTCCGGCACTGAAGCTTTCTTT. Protein sequence: CAISVTGVSGTEAFF. The chain employs TRBV10-3 and TRBJ1-1, with 8 nucleotides matching TRBD1. The V gene's germline CDR1 is ENHRY and CDR2 SYGVKD. The CDR3 spans 15 residues. Trimming at V came to 4 bases and at J to 4 bases, leaving 8 bases not matched to a gene.

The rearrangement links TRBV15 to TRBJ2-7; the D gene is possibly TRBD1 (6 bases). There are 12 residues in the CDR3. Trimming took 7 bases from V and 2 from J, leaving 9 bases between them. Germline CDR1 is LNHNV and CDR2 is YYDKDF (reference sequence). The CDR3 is CATKGDAYEQYF. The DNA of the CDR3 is TGTGCCACCAAGGGGGATGCCTACGAGCAGTACTTC.

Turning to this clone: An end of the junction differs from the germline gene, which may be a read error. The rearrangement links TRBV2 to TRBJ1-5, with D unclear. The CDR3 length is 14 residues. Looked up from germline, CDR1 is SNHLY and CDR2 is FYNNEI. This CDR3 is CASREGLSNQPQHF. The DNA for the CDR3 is TGTGCCAGCAGGGAAGGTTTAAGCAATCAGCCCCAGCATTTT.

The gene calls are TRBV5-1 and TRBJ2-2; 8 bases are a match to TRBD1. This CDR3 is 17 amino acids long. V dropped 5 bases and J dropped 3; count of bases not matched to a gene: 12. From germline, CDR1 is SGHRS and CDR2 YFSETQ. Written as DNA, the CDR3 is TGCGCCAGCAGATCTGACAGGGGCTATATTTACACCGGGGAGCTGTTTTTT. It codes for CASRSDRGYIYTGELFF.

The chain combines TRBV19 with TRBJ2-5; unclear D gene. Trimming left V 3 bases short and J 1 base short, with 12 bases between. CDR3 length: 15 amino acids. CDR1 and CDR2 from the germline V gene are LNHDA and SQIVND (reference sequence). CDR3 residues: CASSIRWRIQETQYF. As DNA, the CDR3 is TGTGCCAGTAGTATCCGGTGGCGGATCCAAGAGACCCAGTACTTC.